Sequencing of this TCR beta chain was carried out in a study of T-cell memory formation after mild COVID-19. TCRdb itself ran the 5' RACE reads through MiXCR, one entry per CDR3 protein. The sample gives 380,000 or so distinct CDR3 sequences, roughly an eighth of which show up once; about a fifth is in the top ten. CDR1 and CDR2 (germline): SNHLY, FYNNEI. This CDR3 has 13 residues. Trimming removed 1 base from V and 4 bases from J, with 7 bases in between. This clonotype was observed a handful of times. Sequences were obtained from PBMCs or a T cell subset sorted from them (not recorded which). The rearrangement links TRBV2 to TRBJ2-5, with D unclear. This TCR derives from a man younger than 35 who had mild COVID-19 (a few samples of this study predate the infection). Cell type and time point are not known. CDR3: CASSEVWGETQYF. The CDR3 region has the DNA TGTGCCAGCAGTGAAGTTTGGGGAGAGACCCAGTACTTC.